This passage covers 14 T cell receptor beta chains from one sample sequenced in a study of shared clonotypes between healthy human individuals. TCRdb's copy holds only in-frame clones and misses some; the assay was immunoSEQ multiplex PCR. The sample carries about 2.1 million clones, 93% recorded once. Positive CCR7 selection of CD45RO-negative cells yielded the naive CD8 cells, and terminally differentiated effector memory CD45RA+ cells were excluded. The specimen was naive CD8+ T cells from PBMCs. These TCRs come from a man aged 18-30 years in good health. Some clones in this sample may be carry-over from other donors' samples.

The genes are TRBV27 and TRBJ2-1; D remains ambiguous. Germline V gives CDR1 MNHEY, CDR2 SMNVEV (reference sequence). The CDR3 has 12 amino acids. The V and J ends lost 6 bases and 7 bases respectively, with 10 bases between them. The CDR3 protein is CASSPRKNEQFF. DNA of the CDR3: TGTGCCAGCAGCCCAAGAAAAAATGAGCAGTTCTTC.

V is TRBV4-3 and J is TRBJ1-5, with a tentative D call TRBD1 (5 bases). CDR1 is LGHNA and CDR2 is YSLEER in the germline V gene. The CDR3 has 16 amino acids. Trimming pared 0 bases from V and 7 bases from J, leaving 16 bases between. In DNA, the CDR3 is TGCGCCAGCAGCCAAGAGTTCTACTCCTCAGGGCAGCCCCAGCATTTT. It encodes CASSQEFYSSGQPQHF.

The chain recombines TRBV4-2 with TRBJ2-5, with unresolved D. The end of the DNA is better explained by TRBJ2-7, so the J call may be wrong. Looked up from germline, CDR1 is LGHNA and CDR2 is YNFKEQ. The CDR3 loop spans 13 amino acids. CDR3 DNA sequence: TGTGCCAGCAGCCAAGGGGTGGACCACGAGCAGTACTTC. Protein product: CASSQGVDHEQYF.

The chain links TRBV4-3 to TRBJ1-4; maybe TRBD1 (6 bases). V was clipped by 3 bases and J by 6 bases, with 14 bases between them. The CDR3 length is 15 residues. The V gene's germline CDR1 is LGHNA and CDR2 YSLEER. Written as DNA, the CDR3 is TGCGCCAGCAGCCAGGTGCCGACAGGCCATGAAAAACTGTTTTTT. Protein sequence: CASSQVPTGHEKLFF.

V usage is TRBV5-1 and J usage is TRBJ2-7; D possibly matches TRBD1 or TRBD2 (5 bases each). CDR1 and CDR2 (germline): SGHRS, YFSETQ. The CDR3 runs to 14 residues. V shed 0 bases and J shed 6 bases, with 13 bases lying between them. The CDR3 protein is CASSLVAVGGEQYF. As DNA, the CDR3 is TGCGCCAGCAGCTTGGTGGCGGTTGGGGGCGAGCAGTACTTC.

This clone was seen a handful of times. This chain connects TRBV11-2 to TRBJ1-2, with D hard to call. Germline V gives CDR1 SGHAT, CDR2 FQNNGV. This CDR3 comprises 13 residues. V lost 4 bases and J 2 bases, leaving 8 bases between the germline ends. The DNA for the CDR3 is TGTGCCAGCAGCTCGACGGTGAACTATGGCTACACCTTC. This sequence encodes CASSSTVNYGYTF.

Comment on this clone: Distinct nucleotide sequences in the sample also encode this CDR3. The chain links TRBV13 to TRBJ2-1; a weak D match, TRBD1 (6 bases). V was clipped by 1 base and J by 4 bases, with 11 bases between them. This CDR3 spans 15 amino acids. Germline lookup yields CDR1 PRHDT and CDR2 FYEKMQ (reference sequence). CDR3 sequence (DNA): TGTGCCAGCAGCTTAGCAGGGGAAGGGTACAATGAGCAGTTCTTC. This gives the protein CASSLAGEGYNEQFF.

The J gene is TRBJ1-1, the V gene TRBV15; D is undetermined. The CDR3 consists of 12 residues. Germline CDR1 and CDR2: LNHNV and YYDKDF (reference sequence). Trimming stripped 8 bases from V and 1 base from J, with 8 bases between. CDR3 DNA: TGTGCCACCGGGTTGTGGAACACTGAAGCTTTCTTT. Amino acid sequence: CATGLWNTEAFF.

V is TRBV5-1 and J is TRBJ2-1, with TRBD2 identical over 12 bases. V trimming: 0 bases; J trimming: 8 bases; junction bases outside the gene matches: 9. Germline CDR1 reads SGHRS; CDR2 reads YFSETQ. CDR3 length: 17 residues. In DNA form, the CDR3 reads TGCGCCAGCAGCTTGGCCCTAGCGGGAGGGCTTTTCGATGAGCAGTTCTTC. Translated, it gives CASSLALAGGLFDEQFF.

CDR3 sequence reads: CASSHNPGAYEQYF. The CDR3 DNA reads as TGTGCCAGCAGCCATAACCCCGGGGCCTACGAGCAGTACTTC. The chain has TRBV7-9 and TRBJ2-7, with D maybe TRBD2 (5 bases). V lost 5 bases and J lost 2, with 13 bases in between. The V gene's germline CDR1 is SEHNR and CDR2 FQNEAQ (reference sequence). The CDR3 runs 14 residues.

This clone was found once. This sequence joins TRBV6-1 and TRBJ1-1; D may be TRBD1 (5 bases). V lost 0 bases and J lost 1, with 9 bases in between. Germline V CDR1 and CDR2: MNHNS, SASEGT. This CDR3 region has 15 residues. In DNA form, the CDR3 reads TGTGCCAGCAGTGAAGCAGGGGAATGGAACACTGAAGCTTTCTTT. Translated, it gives CASSEAGEWNTEAFF.

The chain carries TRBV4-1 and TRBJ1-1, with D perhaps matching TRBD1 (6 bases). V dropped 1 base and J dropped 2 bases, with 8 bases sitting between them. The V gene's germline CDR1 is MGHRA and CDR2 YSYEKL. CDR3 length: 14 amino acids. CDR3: CASSQVDSNTEAFF. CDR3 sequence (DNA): TGCGCCAGCAGCCAAGTGGACAGTAACACTGAAGCTTTCTTT.

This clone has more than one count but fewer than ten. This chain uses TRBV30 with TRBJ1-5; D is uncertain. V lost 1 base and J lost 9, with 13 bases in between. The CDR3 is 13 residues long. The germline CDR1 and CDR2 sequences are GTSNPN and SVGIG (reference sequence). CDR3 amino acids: CAWSDGSGGPQHF. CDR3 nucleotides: TGTGCCTGGAGTGACGGTTCCGGAGGGCCCCAGCATTTT.

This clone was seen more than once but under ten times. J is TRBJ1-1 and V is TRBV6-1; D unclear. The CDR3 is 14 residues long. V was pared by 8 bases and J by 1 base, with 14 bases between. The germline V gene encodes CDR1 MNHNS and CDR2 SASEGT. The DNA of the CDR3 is TGTGCCAGCGCTATAGGGCAGTCGAACACTGAAGCTTTCTTT. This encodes CASAIGQSNTEAFF.